This is a list of T cell receptor beta chains from one sample in a study of blood T cell repertoires in COVID-19. Some clones are missing from TCRdb's copy, which holds only in-frame ones; the method was immunoSEQ multiplex PCR. The table records over 150,000 clones, about 80% of them present only once. The sample consisted of peripheral blood. The receptor set was obtained from a woman in her fifties or sixties with acute or convalescent COVID-19. Both conserved end residues are part of each CDR3. Each record gives: V gene, J gene, D gene, clone size, CDR3 DNA, CDR3 protein. The D gene is left open where the match is weak. Clone sizes are given selectively: once, few, many, or a class where the clone is expanded.

>TRBV9|TRBJ1-6|TRBD1|-
TGTGCCAGCAGCGCGACAGGGCTCAGGACGAATTCACCCCTCCACTTT
CASSATGLRTNSPLHF
>TRBV7-9|TRBJ1-2|-|-
TGTGCCAGCAGCCCCGGGCGGGGCTATGGCTACACCTTC
CASSPGRGYGYTF
>TRBV25-1|TRBJ2-3|TRBD2|-
TGTGCCAGCAGCGGGACTAGCGGCACAGATACGCAGTATTTT
CASSGTSGTDTQYF
>TRBV13|TRBJ2-7|-|few
TGTGCCAGCAGCCGTAGCGGTAGCACCTACGAGCAGTACTTC
CASSRSGSTYEQYF
>TRBV27|TRBJ1-3|-|-
TGTGCCTCGGGGGGGATTTCTGGAAACACCATATATTTT
CASGGISGNTIYF
>TRBV19|TRBJ1-5|TRBD1|-
TGTGCCAGTTGGACAGGGGAGGCCCATCAGCCCCAGCATTTT
CASWTGEAHQPQHF
>TRBV5-1|TRBJ2-5|TRBD2|-
TGCGCCAGCAGCCCACTAGCGATGGAGACCCAGTACTTC
CASSPLAMETQYF
>TRBV3-1/TRBV3-2|TRBJ1-2|-|-
TGTGCCAGCAGCTCTTCGTCGGGGTCCTATGGCTACACCTTC
CASSSSSGSYGYTF
>TRBV7-9|TRBJ1-6|TRBD1|many
TGTGCCAGCAGCGCGGGACAGGGGTTTTATAATTCACCCCTCCACTTT
CASSAGQGFYNSPLHF
>TRBV1|TRBJ1-1|-|-
TGCACCAGCAGCCAAGAACAGGGGGGTCGAGGTTGCACTGAAGCTTTCTTT
CTSSQEQGGRGCTEAFF
>TRBV9|TRBJ1-2|-|-
TGTGCCAGCAGCCCGTCGGGGGGGGCCCCGGACACCTTC
CASSPSGGAPDTF
>TRBV6-5|TRBJ1-3|-|-
TGTGCCAGCAGTCCACAGGGTTCTGGAAACACCATATATTTT
CASSPQGSGNTIYF
>TRBV19|TRBJ1-1|-|-
TGTGCCAGTAGTATAGAAGGGGTGATGAACACTGAAGCTTTCTTT
CASSIEGVMNTEAFF
>TRBV7-2|TRBJ1-4|TRBD1|few
TGTGCCAGCAGACAACAGGGGAGTAATGAAAAACTGTTTTTT
CASRQQGSNEKLFF
>TRBV30|TRBJ2-6|-|-
TGTGCCTGGAGCCCCGCGGGCGGACGCTCTGTGGGGGCCAACGTCCTGACTTTC
CAWSPAGGRSVGANVLTF
>TRBV29-1|TRBJ1-5|TRBD1|-
TGCAGCTGTAGACAGGGGGTCGGGCAGCCCCAGCATTTT
CSCRQGVGQPQHF
>TRBV3-1/TRBV3-2|TRBJ2-7|TRBD2|-
TGTGCCAGCAGCCCACGGGGGGGCTCCTACGAGCAGTACTTC
CASSPRGGSYEQYF
>TRBV6-5|TRBJ1-2|TRBD1|-
TGTGCCAGCAGAGACAGGGGGAACGATGGCTACACCTTC
CASRDRGNDGYTF
>TRBV6-2/TRBV6-3|TRBJ1-3|-|-
TGTGCCAGCAGCCCCGGACAGACTGGAAACACCATATATTTT
CASSPGQTGNTIYF
>TRBV28|TRBJ1-1|-|-
TGTGCCAGCAGCACGACCAGGGTCGGGGGTGCGAACACTGAAGCTTTCTTT
CASSTTRVGGANTEAFF
>TRBV19|TRBJ2-5|-|few
TGTGCCAGTAGGGGGGCCGCGATTCAAGAGACCCAGTACTTC
CASRGAAIQETQYF
>TRBV18|TRBJ2-3|-|-
TGTGCCAGCTCTCTAGGAAGAACAGATACGCAGTATTTT
CASSLGRTDTQYF
>TRBV12-2|TRBJ1-4|-|-
TGTGCAAGTCGCTTAGCTACGCTCCGGGGGAAACGTGAGGATGAAAAACTGTTTTTT
CASRLATLRGKREDEKLFF
>TRBV5-6|TRBJ1-2|TRBD1|-
TGTGCCAGCAGCTTGTTCGAGACAGGGGAAACCTATGGCTACACCTTC
CASSLFETGETYGYTF
>TRBV11-3|TRBJ1-3|TRBD1|-
TGTGATAACCCCCCGGGACAGTCACTCTGGGGAAACACCATATATTTT
CDNPPGQSLWGNTIYF
>TRBV28|TRBJ1-4|-|-
TGTGCCAGCTCCTCCGGAGCTAATGAAAAACTGTTTTTT
CASSSGANEKLFF
>TRBV12-1|TRBJ1-6|-|-
TGTGCCAGCAGCCCCCTTTTGAATTCACCCCTCCACTTT
CASSPLLNSPLHF
>TRBV13|TRBJ1-2|TRBD1|-
TGTGCCAGCAGCTTAGGGGGACAGGGTTTAAAATATGGCTACACCTTC
CASSLGGQGLKYGYTF
>TRBV5-1|TRBJ2-1|-|few
TGCGCCAGCAGCTTGGACTATTTTGGGCAGTTCTTC
CASSLDYFGQFF
>TRBV5-1|TRBJ2-5|-|-
TGCGCCAGCACAGGGTCAGAAGAGACCCAGTACTTC
CASTGSEETQYF
>TRBV18|TRBJ1-5|-|-
TGTGCCAGCTCACCATTTCGAGATCAGCCCCAGCATTTT
CASSPFRDQPQHF
>TRBV19|TRBJ1-1|TRBD1|-
TGTGCCAGTAAAAGGGGGCTATGGCGGACTGAAGCTTTCTTT
CASKRGLWRTEAFF
>TRBV24-1|TRBJ2-3|-|-
TGTGCCACCAGTGATTCCGGGGGTACAGATACGCAGTATTTT
CATSDSGGTDTQYF
>TRBV18|TRBJ1-6|TRBD1|few
TGTGCCAGCTCGGACAGGGGGGATAATTCACCCCTCCACTTT
CASSDRGDNSPLHF
>TRBV2|TRBJ1-2|-|-
TGTGCCAGCAGGACAACAGCCTATGGCTACACCTTC
CASRTTAYGYTF
>TRBV2|TRBJ2-2|-|-
TGTGCCAGCTCCAAGGGGGGGGAGCTGTTTTTT
CASSKGGELFF
>TRBV9|TRBJ1-1|-|-
TGTGCCAGCGGGCGAATGGATGAAGCTTTCTTT
CASGRMDEAFF
>TRBV19|TRBJ1-1|TRBD1|-
TGTGCCAGTAGTATACTGGGGACAGCGAACACTGAAGCTTTCTTT
CASSILGTANTEAFF
>TRBV25-1|TRBJ1-1|TRBD1|-
TGTGCCAGCAGTGCTGTCCGAGGACAGGCGAACACTGAAGCTTTCTTT
CASSAVRGQANTEAFF
>TRBV7-9|TRBJ2-5|-|-
TGTGCCAGCAGCCCGCGAGAAGTGGGCAGCCGGGAGACCCAGTACTTC
CASSPREVGSRETQYF
>TRBV12-3/TRBV12-4|TRBJ1-2|-|-
TGTGCCAGCAGTGCAGGGGAGCTATATGGCTACACCTTC
CASSAGELYGYTF
>TRBV18|TRBJ1-1|-|-
TGTGCCAGCTCATTCGCGGACAGGAACACTGAAGCTTTCTTT
CASSFADRNTEAFF
>TRBV20-1|TRBJ2-1|TRBD1|-
TGCAGTGCTAGTGGGACAGATAGCTCCTACAATGAGCAGTTCTTC
CSASGTDSSYNEQFF
>TRBV15|TRBJ1-2|TRBD1|-
TGTGCCACCAGCAGTGAACAGGGGGCGATGGGGTATGGCTACACCTTC
CATSSEQGAMGYGYTF
>TRBV28|TRBJ1-2|-|-
TGTGCCAGCATGACCGACATCCCTCGGGGCTACACCTTC
CASMTDIPRGYTF
>TRBV10-1|TRBJ2-3|TRBD2|-
TGCGCCAGCAGTGACAGCGGGGGGGTTACAGATACGCAGTATTTT
CASSDSGGVTDTQYF
>TRBV4-2|TRBJ1-5|-|-
TGTGCCAGCAGCCAAGTAGGCGGTGGGGCAGATCAGCCCCAGCATTTT
CASSQVGGGADQPQHF
>TRBV27|TRBJ1-3|-|-
TGTGCCAGCAGGAAAGGGGGCTCTGGAAACACCATATATTTT
CASRKGGSGNTIYF
>TRBV6-1|TRBJ2-2|-|-
TGTGCCAGCAGTGTACCCTCCCGGCAGCGCGCTTTGAACACCGGGGAGCTGTTTTTT
CASSVPSRQRALNTGELFF
>TRBV30|TRBJ1-2|-|-
TGTGCCTGGAGTGGGCAGCGAGCTAACTATGGCTACACCTTC
CAWSGQRANYGYTF
>TRBV11-3|TRBJ2-1|TRBD2|once
TGTGCCAGCACAAGGGCCGGGACTAGTACGTACAATGAGCAGTTCTTC
CASTRAGTSTYNEQFF